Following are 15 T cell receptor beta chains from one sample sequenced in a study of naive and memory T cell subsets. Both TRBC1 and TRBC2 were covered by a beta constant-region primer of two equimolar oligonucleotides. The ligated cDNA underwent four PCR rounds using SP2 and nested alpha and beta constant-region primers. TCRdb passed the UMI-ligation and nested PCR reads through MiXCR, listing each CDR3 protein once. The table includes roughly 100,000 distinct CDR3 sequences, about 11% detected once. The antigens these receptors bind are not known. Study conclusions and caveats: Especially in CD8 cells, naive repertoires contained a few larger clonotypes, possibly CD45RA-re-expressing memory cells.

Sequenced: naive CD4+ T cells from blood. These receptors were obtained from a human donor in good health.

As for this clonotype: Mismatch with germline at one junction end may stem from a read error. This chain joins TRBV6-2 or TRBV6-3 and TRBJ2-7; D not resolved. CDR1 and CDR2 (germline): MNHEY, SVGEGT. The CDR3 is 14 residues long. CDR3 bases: TGTGCCAGCAGCCAGATTGTTCTCCACTACGAGCAGAACTTC. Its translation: CASSQIVLHYEQNF.

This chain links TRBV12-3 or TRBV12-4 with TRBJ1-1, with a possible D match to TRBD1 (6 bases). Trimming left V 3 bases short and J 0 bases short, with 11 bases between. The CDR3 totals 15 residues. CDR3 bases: TGTGCCAGCAGTTTGGGGCAGGGGATGAACACTGAAGCTTTCTTT. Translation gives CASSLGQGMNTEAFF.

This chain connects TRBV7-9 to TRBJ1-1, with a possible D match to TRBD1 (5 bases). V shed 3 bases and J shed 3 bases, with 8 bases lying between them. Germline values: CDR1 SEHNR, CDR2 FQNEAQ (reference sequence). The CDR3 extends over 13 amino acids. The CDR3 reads CASSLMGDTEAFF. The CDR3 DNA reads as TGTGCCAGCAGCTTGATGGGGGACACTGAAGCTTTCTTT.

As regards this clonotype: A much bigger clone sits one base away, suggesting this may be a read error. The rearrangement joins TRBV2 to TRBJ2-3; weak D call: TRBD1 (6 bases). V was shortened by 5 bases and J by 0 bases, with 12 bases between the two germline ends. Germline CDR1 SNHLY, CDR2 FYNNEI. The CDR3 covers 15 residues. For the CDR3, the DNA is TGTGCCAGCAGTTCTCACAGGGATAGCACAGATACGCAGTATTTT. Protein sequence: CASSSHRDSTDTQYF.

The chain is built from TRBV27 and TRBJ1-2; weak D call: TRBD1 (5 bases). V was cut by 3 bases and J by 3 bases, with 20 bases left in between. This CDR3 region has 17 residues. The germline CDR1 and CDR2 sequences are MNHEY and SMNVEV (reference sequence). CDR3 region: CASSFLTGDGLYYGYTF. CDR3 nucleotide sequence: TGTGCCAGCAGTTTTTTAACGGGGGATGGCCTTTACTATGGCTACACCTTC.

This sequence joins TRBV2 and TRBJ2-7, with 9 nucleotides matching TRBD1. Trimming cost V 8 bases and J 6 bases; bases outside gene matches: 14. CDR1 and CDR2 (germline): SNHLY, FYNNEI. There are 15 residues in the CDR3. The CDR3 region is CASWFLLQGAAEQYF. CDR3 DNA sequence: TGTGCCAGCTGGTTCTTGCTACAGGGGGCGGCCGAGCAGTACTTC.

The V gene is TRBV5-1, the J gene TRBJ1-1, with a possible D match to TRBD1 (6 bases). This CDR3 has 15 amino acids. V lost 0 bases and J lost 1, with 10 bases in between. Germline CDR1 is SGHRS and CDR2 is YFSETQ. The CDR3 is CASSLEGHANTEAFF. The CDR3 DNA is TGCGCCAGCAGCTTGGAGGGACACGCGAACACTGAAGCTTTCTTT.

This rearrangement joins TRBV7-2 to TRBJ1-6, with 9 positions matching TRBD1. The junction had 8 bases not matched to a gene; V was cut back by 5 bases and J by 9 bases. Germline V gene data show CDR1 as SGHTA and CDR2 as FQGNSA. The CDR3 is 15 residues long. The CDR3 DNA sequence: TGTGCCAGCAGCAGCCGGACAGGGGAAATTTCACCCCTCCACTTT. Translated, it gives CASSSRTGEISPLHF. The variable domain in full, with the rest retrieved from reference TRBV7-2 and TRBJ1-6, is GAGVSQSPSNKVTEKGKDVELRCDPISGHTALYWYRQSLGQGLEFLIYFQGNSAPDKSGLPSDRFSAERTGGSVSTLTIQRTQQEDSAVYLCASSSRTGEISPLHFGNGTRLTVT.

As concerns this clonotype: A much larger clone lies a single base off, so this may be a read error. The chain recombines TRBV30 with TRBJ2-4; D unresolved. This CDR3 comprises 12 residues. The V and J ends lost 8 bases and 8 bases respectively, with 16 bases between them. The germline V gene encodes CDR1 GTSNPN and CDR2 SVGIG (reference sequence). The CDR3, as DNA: TGTGCCGCTCCTAATGTAGGTGACATTCAGTACTTC. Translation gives CAAPNVGDIQYF.

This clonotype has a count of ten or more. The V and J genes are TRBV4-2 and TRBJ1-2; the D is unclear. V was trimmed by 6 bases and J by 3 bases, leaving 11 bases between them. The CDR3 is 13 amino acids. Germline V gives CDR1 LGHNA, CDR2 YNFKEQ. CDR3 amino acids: CASSSTAYYGYTF. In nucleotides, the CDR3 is TGTGCCAGCAGTTCAACAGCGTACTATGGCTACACCTTC.

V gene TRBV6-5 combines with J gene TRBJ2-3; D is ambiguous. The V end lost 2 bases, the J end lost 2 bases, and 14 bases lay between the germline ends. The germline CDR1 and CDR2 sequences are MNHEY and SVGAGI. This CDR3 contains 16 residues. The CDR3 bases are TGTGCCAGCAGTTACCCTGACCACTGGATCACAGATACGCAGTATTTT. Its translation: CASSYPDHWITDTQYF.

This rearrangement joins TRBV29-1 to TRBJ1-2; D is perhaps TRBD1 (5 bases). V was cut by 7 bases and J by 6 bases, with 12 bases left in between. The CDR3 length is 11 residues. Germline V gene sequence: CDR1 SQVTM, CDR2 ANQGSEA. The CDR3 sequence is CSASGGDGYTF. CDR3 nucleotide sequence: TGCAGCGCCAGCGGGGGTGATGGCTACACCTTC. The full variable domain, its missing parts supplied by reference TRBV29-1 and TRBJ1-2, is SAVISQKPSRDICQRGTSLTIQCQVDSQVTMMFWYRQQPGQSLTLIATANQGSEATYESGFVIDKFPISRPNLTFSTLTVSNMSPEDSSIYLCSASGGDGYTFGSGTRLTVV.

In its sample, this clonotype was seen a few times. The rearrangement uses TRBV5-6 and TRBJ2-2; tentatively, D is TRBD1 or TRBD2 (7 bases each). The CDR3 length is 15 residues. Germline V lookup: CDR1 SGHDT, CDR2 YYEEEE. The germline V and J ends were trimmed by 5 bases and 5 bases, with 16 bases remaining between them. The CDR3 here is CASRATGEGTGELFF. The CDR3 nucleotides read TGTGCCAGCAGAGCCACAGGGGAGGGGACCGGGGAGCTGTTTTTT.

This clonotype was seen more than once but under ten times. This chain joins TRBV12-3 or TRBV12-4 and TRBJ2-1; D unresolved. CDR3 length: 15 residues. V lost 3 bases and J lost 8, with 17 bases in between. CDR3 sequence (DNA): TGTGCCAGCAGTTTTAATCCTGTTGGAAGGGATGAGCAGTTCTTC. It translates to CASSFNPVGRDEQFF.

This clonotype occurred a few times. Here the CDR3 DNA reads TGTGCCACCAGTGATTTCAGGAGCAATCAGCCCCAGCATTTT. Protein product: CATSDFRSNQPQHF. This sequence joins TRBV24-1 and TRBJ1-5; D is uncertain. CDR3 length: 14 amino acids. Trimming took 1 base from V and 1 from J, leaving 4 bases between them. Per germline, CDR1 KGHDR and CDR2 SFDVKD.